A single sample gave rise to the 14 T cell receptor beta chains below, sequenced in a study of Ad26.COV2.S vaccination and SARS-CoV-2 variants. The sample's treatment: roughly 18 received Ad26.COV2.S at low or high dose, single or two shots; several received placebo; per-sample allocation not given. Collection of the samples took place on day 63 after the first injection of vaccine or placebo. Assay used: immunoSEQ multiplex PCR; TCRdb lists only in-frame clones, some missing. The repertoire holds hundreds of thousands of clones, with about 89% as singletons. The sequencing used peripheral blood, collected in a trial of Ad26.COV2.S vaccine versus placebo. These receptors were taken from a person aged 18 to 59 who received the Ad26.COV2.S COVID-19 vaccine or a placebo.

V and J are TRBV27 and TRBJ1-1; a possible D gene is TRBD1 (5 bases). CDR1 and CDR2 (germline): MNHEY, SMNVEV (reference sequence). Trimming removed 6 bases at V and 2 bases at J, with 10 bases between. The CDR3 is made up of 13 amino acids. The CDR3 here is CASSRGSNTEAFF. The CDR3, as DNA: TGTGCCAGCAGCCGGGGCTCCAACACTGAAGCTTTCTTT.

The rearrangement links TRBV19 to TRBJ2-1; tentatively, D is TRBD1 (6 bases). V was pared by 3 bases and J by 9 bases, with 21 bases between. In germline, CDR1 is LNHDA, CDR2 SQIVND (reference sequence). CDR3 size: 16 residues. In nucleotides, the CDR3 is TGTGCCAGTAGTATTTCGTCAGGGGTAGGGTCCAGTGAGCAGTTCTTC. Its protein product is CASSISSGVGSSEQFF.

The V and J genes are TRBV10-3 and TRBJ1-2, with TRBD1 as a possible D gene (5 bases). The CDR3 sequence is 13 residues long. V was shortened by 4 bases and J by 4 bases, with 10 bases between the two germline ends. Germline V lookup: CDR1 ENHRY, CDR2 SYGVKD. Here the CDR3 reads CAISGGASYGYTF. The CDR3 DNA reads as TGTGCCATCAGTGGAGGGGCTAGCTATGGCTACACCTTC.

The V call is TRBV5-1, the J call TRBJ2-1, with TRBD1 matching 10 bases. Trimming removed 4 bases from V and 8 bases from J; junction bases left unmatched: 9. The CDR3 spans 15 residues. Germline V CDR1 and CDR2: SGHRS, YFSETQ. This chain's CDR3 is CASSQEGQGFDEQFF. The CDR3 DNA is TGCGCCAGCAGCCAGGAGGGACAGGGGTTCGATGAGCAGTTCTTC.

In this sample, this clone turned up once. CDR3: CASSAETANYGYTF. The CDR3 DNA sequence: TGTGCCAGCAGCGCCGAGACAGCTAACTATGGCTACACCTTC. The J gene is TRBJ1-2, the V gene TRBV9; D might be TRBD1 (5 bases). Germline values: CDR1 SGDLS, CDR2 YYNGEE. This CDR3 is built from 14 residues. The V gene lost 3 bases and the J gene lost 0 bases, with 9 bases spanning the gap. Based on the CDR3 plus reference TRBV9 and TRBJ1-2, the full variable domain is DSGVTQTPKHLITATGQRVTLRCSPRSGDLSVYWYQQSLDQGLQFLIQYYNGEERAKGNILERFSAQQFPDLHSELNLSSLELGDSALYFCASSAETANYGYTFGSGTRLTVV.

V is TRBV7-2 and J is TRBJ1-1, with 9 bases matching TRBD1. Germline-derived CDR1 and CDR2 are SGHTA and FQGNSA. This CDR3 contains 14 residues. V trimming: 3 bases; J trimming: 1 base; junction bases outside the gene matches: 0. CDR3 sequence (DNA): TGTGCCAGCAGCTTGGGACAGGGGAACACTGAAGCTTTCTTT. Its protein is CASSLGQGNTEAFF.

This chain joins TRBV3-1 (or the pseudogene TRBV3-2) and TRBJ1-5, with no clear D. The CDR3 covers 15 residues. The germline CDR1 and CDR2 sequences are LGHDT and YNNKEL (reference sequence). With 6 bases removed from V and 2 bases from J, the gap between germline ends came to 14 bases. The CDR3 region is CASSLGQYGNQPQHF. The CDR3 bases are TGTGCCAGCAGTCTCGGGCAATATGGCAATCAGCCCCAGCATTTT.

The J gene is TRBJ2-2, the V gene TRBV28; weak D call: TRBD1 (6 bases). V lost 7 bases to trimming and J lost 1 base, with 10 bases between them. This CDR3 is 14 amino acids long. Germline CDR1 reads MDHEN; CDR2 reads SYDVKM. CDR3 residues: CASKTGRNTGELFF. The CDR3 region has the DNA TGTGCCAGCAAAACAGGGAGGAACACCGGGGAGCTGTTTTTT.

The V and J genes are TRBV5-1 and TRBJ2-5; D is perhaps TRBD1 (6 bases). Germline CDR1 SGHRS, CDR2 YFSETQ. CDR3 length: 14 residues. The V and J ends lost 2 bases and 3 bases respectively, with 11 bases between them. The CDR3 DNA sequence: TGCGCCAGCAGCTTTCGGGACAATAAAGAGACCCAGTACTTC. This translates into CASSFRDNKETQYF.

This chain links TRBV6-2 or TRBV6-3 with TRBJ2-7; no firm D call. CDR1 MNHEY and CDR2 SVGEGT come from the germline V gene. The CDR3 consists of 12 residues. V shed 1 base and J shed 2 bases, with 3 bases lying between them. Here the CDR3 DNA reads TGTGCCAGCAGTTACTACACCTACGAGCAGTACTTC. Residues: CASSYYTYEQYF.

The chain employs TRBV6-5 and TRBJ1-2, with TRBD1 matching 9 bases. This CDR3 comprises 14 residues. Trimming at V came to 7 bases and at J to 5 bases, leaving 8 bases not matched to a gene. Germline loops: CDR1 MNHEY, CDR2 SVGAGI. The CDR3 region has the DNA TGTGCCAGCACAACAGGGGGCCCCTGGTATGGCTACACCTTC. This translates into CASTTGGPWYGYTF.

The rearrangement joins TRBV7-2 to TRBJ1-5; no clear D. Germline CDR1 reads SGHTA; CDR2 reads FQGNSA. The V and J ends lost 5 bases and 4 bases respectively, with 12 bases between them. This CDR3 is built from 14 residues. The CDR3 sequence is CASSPINGNQPQHF. In DNA form, the CDR3 reads TGTGCCAGCAGCCCAATAAACGGGAATCAGCCCCAGCATTTT.

V is TRBV5-1 and J is TRBJ2-7; 9 bases are a match to TRBD1. The CDR3 totals 14 residues. V shed 4 bases, J shed 3 bases, and the junction held 5 bases outside the gene matches. CDR1 is SGHRS, CDR2 YFSETQ, per germline. CDR3 sequence reads: CASSNPTGGYEQYF. The CDR3 DNA follows: TGCGCCAGCAGCAACCCGACAGGGGGCTACGAGCAGTACTTC. Supplemented by reference TRBV5-1 and TRBJ2-7, the full variable domain reads KAGVTQTPRYLIKTRGQQVTLSCSPISGHRSVSWYQQTPGQGLQFLFEYFSETQRNKGNFPGRFSGRQFSNSRSEMNVSTLELGDSALYLCASSNPTGGYEQYFGPGTRLTVT.

The rearrangement joins TRBV11-2 to TRBJ1-1, with D tentatively TRBD1 (5 bases). The ends were cut back, 5 bases at V and 0 bases at J, with 10 bases in the middle. The CDR3 length is 14 residues. CDR1 and CDR2 from the germline V gene are SGHAT and FQNNGV. CDR3 in DNA: TGTGCCAGCAGCCCCGGGACGGTGAACACTGAAGCTTTCTTT. It specifies CASSPGTVNTEAFF.